This TCR beta chain originates from a study of Ad26.COV2.S vaccination and SARS-CoV-2 variants. Study-level information: Donor had been placed in the Ad26.COV2.S arm of the COV1001 trial. Study-level findings and limits: There was reportedly substantial breadth in spike-specific CD8+ and CD4+ T cell responses after vaccination.

For this clone: Its matching antigen is unknown.

From germline, CDR1 is SGHTA and CDR2 FQGNSA. The V and J ends lost 4 bases and 4 bases respectively, with 11 bases between them. The CDR3 is 14 residues long. Data came from immunoSEQ multiplex PCR; TCRdb stores just in-frame clones and leaves some out. The table lists about 320,000 clones, 85% of them singletons. Regarding treatment: some 20 received Ad26.COV2.S at low or high dose, single or two shots; five or six received placebo; per-sample allocation not given. Collection of the samples took place on day 63 after the first injection of vaccine or placebo. Recruitment in Boston yielded a donor of adult age, 18-55 years.

The rearrangement uses TRBV7-2 and TRBJ1-3, with D unresolved. The source was peripheral blood, collected in a trial of Ad26.COV2.S vaccine versus placebo. The sequence came from a person aged 18 to 59 who received the Ad26.COV2.S COVID-19 vaccine or a placebo. This CDR3 reads CASSSGGSGNTIYF. Here the CDR3 DNA reads TGTGCCAGCAGCTCGGGTGGTTCGGGAAACACCATATATTTT.